The 18 T cell receptor beta chains in this list originate from one sample, sequenced in a study of response to subunit inactivated influenza vaccine. MiXCR, run by TCRdb on the RT-PCR reads, gives a single entry per CDR3 protein. The repertoire has hundreds of thousands of distinct CDR3 sequences, around 20% of them found once; the top ten carry 11%. The specimen was PBMCs from blood, collected around 5 days after vaccination. These receptors all come from a man aged 45-60 years who received an inactivated influenza vaccine.

CDR3 sequence: CASSPAGTGDEQYF. The CDR3 bases are TGTGCCAGCAGCCCCGCCGGGACAGGGGACGAGCAGTACTTC. V gene TRBV3-1 combines with J gene TRBJ2-7, with TRBD1 matching 10 bases. Germline values: CDR1 LGHDT, CDR2 YNNKEL (reference sequence). V lost 4 bases, J lost 5 bases, and 5 bases stayed unmatched. The CDR3 has 14 amino acids.

This chain links TRBV24-1 with TRBJ2-1, with D tentatively TRBD1 (6 bases). Germline values: CDR1 KGHDR, CDR2 SFDVKD. V lost 2 bases, J lost 7 bases, and 11 bases lay in between. The CDR3 extends over 14 amino acids. The CDR3 reads CATSDSTDRNEQFF. The CDR3 DNA follows: TGTGCCACCAGTGATTCTACGGACAGAAATGAGCAGTTCTTC.

This chain joins TRBV4-3 and TRBJ1-2; D may be TRBD1 (5 bases). The CDR3 has 15 amino acids. The V end was cut by 0 bases, the J end by 3 bases, with 11 bases between. The germline gives CDR1 LGHNA, CDR2 YSLEER. The CDR3 loop reads CASSQERDSHYGYTF. As DNA, the CDR3 is TGCGCCAGCAGCCAAGAAAGAGACAGCCACTATGGCTACACCTTC.

CDR3 DNA: TGTGCCATCAGTGATGGGACAGGGTTGAATGAGCAGTTCTTC. As protein: CAISDGTGLNEQFF. This chain links TRBV10-3 with TRBJ2-1; 9 bases are shared with TRBD1. Germline values: CDR1 ENHRY, CDR2 SYGVKD. Unmatched junction bases numbered 4, after V lost 3 bases and J lost 7 bases. The CDR3 totals 14 residues.

This clonotype has just a few counts. V and J are TRBV10-3 and TRBJ2-5, with TRBD2 matching over 9 bases. After removal of 0 bases from V and 3 bases from J, the junction contained 8 bases not matched to a gene. CDR1 and CDR2 from the germline V gene are ENHRY and SYGVKD. This CDR3 is 17 amino acids long. The CDR3 here is CAISESGAGGPKETQYF. CDR3 in DNA: TGTGCCATCAGTGAGTCTGGTGCGGGGGGGCCTAAAGAGACCCAGTACTTC.

The CDR3 loop reads CASSLHAGVEQYF. CDR3 nucleotide sequence: TGTGCCAGCAGTTTACATGCAGGGGTCGAGCAGTACTTC. This chain joins TRBV12-3 or TRBV12-4 and TRBJ2-7; maybe TRBD1 (6 bases). This CDR3 has 13 amino acids. Trimming removed 2 bases from V and 6 bases from J, with 11 bases in between.

The chain recombines TRBV7-9 with TRBJ2-7, with D possibly being TRBD2 (6 bases). Trimming took 0 bases from V and 7 from J, leaving 19 bases between them. From germline, CDR1 is SEHNR and CDR2 FQNEAQ (reference sequence). The CDR3 is 16 amino acids. The CDR3 spells CASSLARGGVIGEQYF. CDR3 nucleotide sequence: TGTGCCAGCAGCTTAGCGCGTGGCGGGGTTATAGGTGAGCAGTACTTC.

This clonotype was counted only a few times. CDR3 nucleotides: TGCGCCAGCAGCCAAGATTTGCAATCGGCAGCAGATACGCAGTATTTT. Its translation: CASSQDLQSAADTQYF. The V call is TRBV4-3, the J call TRBJ2-3; no firm D call. The CDR3 spans 16 residues. V was pared by 0 bases and J by 4 bases, with 14 bases between. Germline CDR1 and CDR2: LGHNA and YSLEER.

Many counts were recorded for this clonotype. This chain connects TRBV7-7 to TRBJ2-7; D is unresolved. This CDR3 is built from 12 residues. Trimming shortened V by 3 bases and J by 5 bases, and 8 bases separated the two germline ends. CDR1 is SSHAT, CDR2 FNYEAQ, per germline (reference sequence). The CDR3 spells CASSFTPNEQYF. CDR3 DNA sequence: TGTGCCAGCAGCTTCACACCTAACGAGCAGTACTTC.

There are a few counts of this clonotype. The genes are TRBV10-3 and TRBJ1-5; D not certain. The CDR3 totals 15 residues. Deletions cut 2 bases from V and 0 bases from J, with 8 bases between. CDR1 ENHRY and CDR2 SYGVKD come from the germline V gene. The DNA for the CDR3 is TGTGCCATCAGTGAGGCCGAGGTTAGCAATCAGCCCCAGCATTTT. Its translation is CAISEAEVSNQPQHF.

A few counts support this clonotype. The chain employs TRBV20-1 and TRBJ2-3; 13 bases align to TRBD2. V lost 5 bases, J lost 4 bases, and 6 bases stayed unmatched. This CDR3 contains 15 residues. The germline V gene encodes CDR1 DFQATT and CDR2 SNEGSKA (reference sequence). CDR3 coding DNA: TGCAGTGCTCACACTAGCGGGAGGGCCGCAGATACGCAGTATTTT. Translating it yields CSAHTSGRAADTQYF.

This chain uses TRBV30 with TRBJ1-2; 9 positions match TRBD1. This CDR3 spans 13 amino acids. Germline-derived CDR1 and CDR2 are GTSNPN and SVGIG (reference sequence). V shed 4 bases and J 7 bases; nucleotides not matched to a gene: 7. Here the CDR3 DNA reads TGTGCCTGGACCAGGACAGGGGTGGGTGGCTACACCTTC. The encoded protein is CAWTRTGVGGYTF.

The sample holds a few counts of this clonotype. As DNA, the CDR3 is TGTGCCAGCAGCCAAGAAGGGACTAGCGGTGTCTCCTACGAGCAGTACTTC. Residues: CASSQEGTSGVSYEQYF. The gene calls are TRBV4-2 and TRBJ2-7; TRBD2 agrees at 11 bases. This CDR3 contains 17 residues. Germline CDR1 and CDR2: LGHNA and YNFKEQ. Trimming took 0 bases from V and 0 from J; bases not matched to a gene: 4.

The chain employs TRBV7-2 and TRBJ2-2; 10 bases are a match to TRBD2. With V trimmed by 7 bases and J by 5 bases, 7 bases remained unmatched. The germline CDR1 and CDR2 sequences are SGHTA and FQGNSA. The CDR3 is made up of 15 amino acids. The CDR3 DNA reads TGTGCCAGCACCCCTGTGGGACTAGCGACCGGGGAGCTGTTTTTT. Translating gives CASTPVGLATGELFF. The full variable domain, its missing parts supplied by reference TRBV7-2 and TRBJ2-2, is GAGVSQSPSNKVTEKGKDVELRCDPISGHTALYWYRQSLGQGLEFLIYFQGNSAPDKSGLPSDRFSAERTGGSVSTLTIQRTQQEDSAVYLCASTPVGLATGELFFGEGSRLTVL.

V usage is TRBV14 and J usage is TRBJ2-5, with D perhaps TRBD2 (5 bases). This CDR3 region has 15 residues. V dropped 3 bases and J dropped 8 bases, with 19 bases sitting between them. From germline, CDR1 is SGHDN and CDR2 FVKESK. CDR3 loop: CASSHLLDFSETQYF. The CDR3 DNA follows: TGTGCCAGCAGCCATCTTCTGGACTTCTCCGAAACCCAGTACTTC.

A few counts support this clonotype. The chain employs TRBV3-1 and TRBJ2-3, with 8 bases aligning to TRBD1. With 2 bases clipped from V and 4 bases from J, the junction kept 5 bases outside the gene matches. The CDR3 is made up of 15 amino acids. Germline CDR1 reads LGHDT; CDR2 reads YNNKEL (reference sequence). This chain's CDR3 is CASSQPGQVSDTQYF. The CDR3 nucleotides are TGTGCCAGCAGCCAACCGGGACAGGTTTCAGATACGCAGTATTTT.

The chain uses TRBV5-5 and TRBJ2-2; 11 positions agree with TRBD2. This CDR3 spans 16 amino acids. Germline-derived CDR1 and CDR2 are SGHKS and YYEKEE (reference sequence). With V trimmed by 3 bases and J by 9 bases, 10 bases remained unmatched. CDR3 amino acids: CASSSLAGDGKRELFF. Written as DNA, the CDR3 is TGTGCCAGCAGCTCACTAGCGGGGGACGGAAAGAGGGAGCTGTTTTTT.

The chain couples TRBV7-2 to TRBJ1-1; D gene ambiguous. This CDR3 contains 15 residues. The V gene lost 3 bases and the J gene lost 0 bases, with 11 bases spanning the gap. CDR1 is SGHTA and CDR2 is FQGNSA in the germline V gene. This chain's CDR3 is CASSLEGVMNTEAFF. CDR3 DNA sequence: TGTGCCAGCAGCTTGGAAGGAGTGATGAACACTGAAGCTTTCTTT.